The clone carrying this T cell receptor beta chain was observed a handful of times. Its matching antigen is unknown. One junction end disagrees with the germline gene, perhaps due to a read error. The data were taken from a study of CD8+CD57+ T cells in acquired aplastic anemia. About the study: Each DNA sample taken from sorted CD4+ and CD8+ cells came to around 3.4 ug on average.

TCR beta VDJ and CDR3 were profiled, and genomic DNA was the template. TCRdb used MiXCR to reprocess the reads, holding one entry per CDR3 protein. The sample holds around 64,000 distinct CDR3 sequences; around 55% are singletons and the top ten take 2% to 2.5%. CDR1 and CDR2 (germline): SSHAT, FNYEAQ (reference sequence). The CDR3 covers 16 residues. Findings and caveats of the study: Both patients and controls carried the same twenty-nine CD8+ CDR3 sequences. In CD8+ cells, Simpson's diversity showed no significant difference between patients and controls.

This sequence joins TRBV7-7 and TRBJ1-1; TRBD1 matches 9 bases. The specimen sequenced was sorted CD4+, CD8+, or CD8+CD57+ T cells (not recorded which) from PBMCs. The sequence derives from a human donor in good health, serving as a control. The CDR3 DNA follows: TGTGCTAGCAGCCCAAGAACAGGGGGCGTGAACACTGAAGCTTTCTTT. Its translation is CASSPRTGGVNTEAFF.